This TCR beta chain was captured by sequencing in a study of tumor-infiltrating lymphocytes in localized non-small cell lung cancer. The table came from immunoSEQ multiplex PCR; TCRdb's copy has only in-frame clones and leaves some out. The table has 7,000 or so clones, about 78% seen once; the top ten hold approximately 8.1%. Germline-derived CDR1 and CDR2 are MGHDK and SYGVNS. The V gene lost 0 bases and the J gene lost 3 bases, with 12 bases spanning the gap. This CDR3 has 16 amino acids. As for this clone: Antigen unknown.

General study findings and limits: No link was found between tumor T-cell fraction and recurrence-free survival.

The sample comprised lung tumor tissue. The chain links TRBV25-1 to TRBJ1-5; D is undetermined. This TCR came from a human donor with non-small cell lung cancer. CDR3 nucleotide sequence: TGTGCCAGCAGTGAATATTTTGTGACGGCCAATCAGCCCCAGCATTTT. This codes for CASSEYFVTANQPQHF.